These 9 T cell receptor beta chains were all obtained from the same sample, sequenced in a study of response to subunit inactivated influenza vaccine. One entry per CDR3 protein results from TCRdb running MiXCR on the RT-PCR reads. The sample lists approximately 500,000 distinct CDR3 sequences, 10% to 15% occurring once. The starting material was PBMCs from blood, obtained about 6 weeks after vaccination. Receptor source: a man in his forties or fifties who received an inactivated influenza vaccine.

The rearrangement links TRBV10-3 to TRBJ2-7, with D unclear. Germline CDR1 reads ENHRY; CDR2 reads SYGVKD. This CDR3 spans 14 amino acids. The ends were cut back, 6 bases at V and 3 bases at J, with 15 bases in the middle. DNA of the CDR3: TGTGCCATCAGCCGGTCACAGCGTGACTACGAGCAGTACTTC. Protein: CAISRSQRDYEQYF.

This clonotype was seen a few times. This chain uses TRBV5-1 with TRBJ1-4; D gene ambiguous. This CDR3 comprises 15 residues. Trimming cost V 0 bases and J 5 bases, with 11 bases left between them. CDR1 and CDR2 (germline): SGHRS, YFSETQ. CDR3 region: CASSLDDPRNEKLFF. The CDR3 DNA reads TGCGCCAGCAGCTTGGATGACCCACGGAATGAAAAACTGTTTTTT.

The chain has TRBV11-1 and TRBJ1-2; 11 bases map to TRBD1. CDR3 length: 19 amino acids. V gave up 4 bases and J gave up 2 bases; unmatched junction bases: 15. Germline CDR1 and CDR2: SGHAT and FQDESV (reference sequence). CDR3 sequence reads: CASSSRWGQGVVLNYGYTF. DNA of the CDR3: TGTGCCAGCAGCTCTCGTTGGGGACAGGGGGTAGTGCTCAACTATGGCTACACCTTC.

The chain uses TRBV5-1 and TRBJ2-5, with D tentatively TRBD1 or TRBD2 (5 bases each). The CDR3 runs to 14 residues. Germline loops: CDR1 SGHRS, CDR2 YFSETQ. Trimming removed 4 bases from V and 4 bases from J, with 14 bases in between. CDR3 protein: CASSPGTAIETQYF. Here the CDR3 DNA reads TGCGCCAGCAGCCCCGGGACGGCAATAGAGACCCAGTACTTC.

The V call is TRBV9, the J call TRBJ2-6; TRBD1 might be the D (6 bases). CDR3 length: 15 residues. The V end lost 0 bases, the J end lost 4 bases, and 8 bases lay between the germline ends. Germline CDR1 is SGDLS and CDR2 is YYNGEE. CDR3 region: CASSVGGLGANVLTF. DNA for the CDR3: TGTGCCAGCAGCGTAGGGGGGCTCGGGGCCAACGTCCTGACTTTC.

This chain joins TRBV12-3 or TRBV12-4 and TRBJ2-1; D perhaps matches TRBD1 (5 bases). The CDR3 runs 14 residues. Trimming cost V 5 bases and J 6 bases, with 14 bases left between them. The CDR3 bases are TGTGCCAGCAGTGCGACAGTCCGATTCAATGAGCAGTTCTTC. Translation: CASSATVRFNEQFF.

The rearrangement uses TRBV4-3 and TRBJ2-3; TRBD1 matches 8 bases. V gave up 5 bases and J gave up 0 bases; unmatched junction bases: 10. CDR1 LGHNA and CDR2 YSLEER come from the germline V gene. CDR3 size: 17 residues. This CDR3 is CASSYSDRGSSTDTQYF. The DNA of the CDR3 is TGCGCCAGCAGCTACTCCGACAGGGGTTCTAGCACAGATACGCAGTATTTT.

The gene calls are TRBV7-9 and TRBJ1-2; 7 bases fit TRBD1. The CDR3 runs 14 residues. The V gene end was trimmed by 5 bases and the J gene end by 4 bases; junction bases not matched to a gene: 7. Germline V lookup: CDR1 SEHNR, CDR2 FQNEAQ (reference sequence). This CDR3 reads CASSQQGPGYGYTF. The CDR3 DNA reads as TGTGCCAGCAGCCAACAGGGGCCCGGCTATGGCTACACCTTC. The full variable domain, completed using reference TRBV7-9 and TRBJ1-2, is DTGVSQNPRHKITKRGQNVTFRCDPISEHNRLYWYRQTLGQGPEFLTYFQNEAQLEKSRLLSDRFSAERPKGSFSTLEIQRTEQGDSAMYLCASSQQGPGYGYTFGSGTRLTVV.

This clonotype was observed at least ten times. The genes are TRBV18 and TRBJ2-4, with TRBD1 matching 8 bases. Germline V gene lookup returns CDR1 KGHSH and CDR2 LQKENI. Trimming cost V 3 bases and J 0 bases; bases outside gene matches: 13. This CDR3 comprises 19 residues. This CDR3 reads CASSPRDRRPDLAKNIQYF. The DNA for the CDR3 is TGTGCCAGCTCACCCCGGGACAGGAGGCCCGATTTAGCCAAAAACATTCAGTACTTC.